This TCR beta chain was obtained from a study of T cells in Graves' hyperthyroidism and ophthalmopathy. General observations from the study: Ophthalmopathy, which appeared later, was predicted by the model a median roughly 6.6 months before onset.

This clonotype was observed many times. Its antigen is as yet unknown. It was RNA transcripts that yielded the amplified TCR beta CDR3 regions. Initially, a first-round RT-PCR of the TCR CDR3 employed the HTBI primer set. TCRdb reanalysed the multiplex PCR reads using MiXCR and keeps one entry per CDR3 protein. The table has about 400,000 distinct CDR3 sequences, roughly 14% seen once. The receptor was isolated from a woman aged 18-29 years with Graves' hyperthyroidism. The sequencing sample was made of blood.

The CDR3 is CASRKIQGGTGELFF. The CDR3 DNA reads TGTGCCAGCAGAAAAATACAGGGAGGCACCGGGGAGCTGTTTTTT. This rearrangement joins TRBV12-3 or TRBV12-4 to TRBJ2-2; possibly TRBD1 or TRBD2 for D (6 bases each). Trimming stripped 6 bases from V and 4 bases from J, with 15 bases between. The CDR3 length is 15 residues.